Each of the 13 T cell receptor beta chains below was sequenced from the same sample in a study of T cell responses to AZD1222 COVID-19 vaccine (TCRdb year 2021). Library preparation employed the immunoSEQ multiplex PCR assay. This is the immuneACCESS table as TCRdb keeps it, with only in-frame sequences that have V and J called. A part of the clones is gone; compared with another copy, unresolved V genes explain less than half, and the rest is unexplained. The sample records about 120,000 clones, around 81% of which are singletons. Of the sample, approximately 9.4% is held by the ten largest clones. The time point label on this specimen signifies: baseline before first vaccination. This sample comprised peripheral blood, obtained on day 0 of AZD1222 vaccination. The origin of the receptors is an adult in good health.

The rearrangement uses TRBV5-1 and TRBJ1-1; tentatively, D is TRBD1 (5 bases). V was pared by 4 bases and J by 4 bases, with 14 bases between. The germline V gene encodes CDR1 SGHRS and CDR2 YFSETQ. The CDR3 spans 14 residues. CDR3: CASSAGGFGTEAFF. The DNA for the CDR3 is TGCGCCAGCAGCGCGGGGGGGTTCGGCACTGAAGCTTTCTTT. Based on the CDR3 plus reference TRBV5-1 and TRBJ1-1, the full variable domain is KAGVTQTPRYLIKTRGQQVTLSCSPISGHRSVSWYQQTPGQGLQFLFEYFSETQRNKGNFPGRFSGRQFSNSRSEMNVSTLELGDSALYLCASSAGGFGTEAFFGQGTRLTVV.

V usage is TRBV21-1 and J usage is TRBJ2-7; TRBD1 reflects the table's D call only, with no check against the DNA. TRBV21-1 is termed a pseudogene. CDR3 length equals 17 residues. The CDR3 sequence: CASSKVGTGRVPYEQYF. The CDR3 region has the DNA TGTGCCAGCAGCAAAGTGGGGACAGGTCGGGTCCCCTACGAGCAGTACTTC.

This chain uses TRBV4-1 with TRBJ1-1, with TRBD1 as a possible D gene (5 bases). The V gene's germline CDR1 is MGHRA and CDR2 YSYEKL. Trimming took off 1 base at V and 1 base at J, with 10 bases between the two ends. This CDR3 is 15 amino acids long. The CDR3 bases are TGCGCCAGCAGCCAAGGTAAGGGGCCGAACACTGAAGCTTTCTTT. The encoded protein is CASSQGKGPNTEAFF.

The CDR3 is CASRAHGQYGYTF. CDR3 in DNA: TGTGCCAGCAGAGCTCATGGACAGTATGGCTACACCTTC. The V call is TRBV28, the J call TRBJ1-2; a possible D gene is TRBD1 (6 bases). Per the germline V gene, CDR1 is MDHEN and CDR2 is SYDVKM. Between the trimmed V and J ends, which lost 6 bases and 5 bases, there was a span of 13 bases. CDR3 length: 13 residues.

Here the CDR3 reads CATSAPGSTEAFF. The CDR3 nucleotides read TGTGCCACCAGTGCCCCAGGAAGCACCGAAGCTTTCTTT. This sequence joins TRBV24-1 and TRBJ1-1; D unresolved. Trimming shortened V by 5 bases and J by 8 bases, and 14 bases separated the two germline ends. CDR3 length equals 13 residues. Per the germline V gene, CDR1 is KGHDR and CDR2 is SFDVKD.

The genes are TRBV28 and TRBJ2-1; D gene unclear. Germline lookup yields CDR1 MDHEN and CDR2 SYDVKM. The ends were cut back, 5 bases at V and 9 bases at J, with 17 bases in the middle. The length of the CDR3 is 14 residues. Here the CDR3 reads CASSLTGRTREQFF. CDR3 nucleotides: TGTGCCAGCAGTCTGACCGGTCGTACCCGTGAGCAGTTCTTC.

This clone was seen only once. The chain has TRBV11-1 and TRBJ1-1; D remains unclear. V was trimmed by 5 bases and J by 7 bases, leaving 11 bases between them. CDR3 length equals 12 residues. In germline, CDR1 is SGHAT, CDR2 FQDESV (reference sequence). The CDR3 nucleotides read TGTGCCAGCAGCCGCCAACGCTATGAAGCTTTCTTT. Encoded protein: CASSRQRYEAFF.

The J gene is TRBJ1-2, the V gene TRBV10-3, with TRBD1 matching 7 bases. Trimming removed 2 bases from V and 9 bases from J; junction bases left unmatched: 9. This CDR3 is built from 14 residues. Germline CDR1 is ENHRY and CDR2 is SYGVKD. The CDR3 sequence is CAISEGWTGDSYTF. The CDR3 nucleotides read TGTGCCATCAGTGAGGGGTGGACAGGCGACAGCTACACCTTC.

V and J are TRBV18 and TRBJ2-1; TRBD1 agrees at 7 bases. After removal of 5 bases from V and 0 bases from J, the junction contained 4 bases not matched to a gene. From germline, CDR1 is KGHSH and CDR2 LQKENI. This CDR3 has 15 amino acids. CDR3 protein: CASSTGVGSYNEQFF. CDR3 sequence (DNA): TGTGCCAGCTCAACAGGGGTAGGCTCCTACAATGAGCAGTTCTTC.

The V gene is TRBV7-2, the J gene TRBJ1-2, with D possibly being TRBD1 (5 bases). This CDR3 contains 15 residues. Germline V CDR1 and CDR2: SGHTA, FQGNSA. Between the trimmed V and J ends, which lost 5 bases and 4 bases, there was a span of 17 bases. The CDR3 coding sequence is TGTGCCAGCAGCCCCCCAGGGAGCCCGGGCTATGGCTACACCTTC. The encoded protein is CASSPPGSPGYGYTF. The full variable domain, its missing parts supplied by reference TRBV7-2 and TRBJ1-2, is GAGVSQSPSNKVTEKGKDVELRCDPISGHTALYWYRQSLGQGLEFLIYFQGNSAPDKSGLPSDRFSAERTGGSVSTLTIQRTQQEDSAVYLCASSPPGSPGYGYTFGSGTRLTVV.

The gene calls are TRBV27 and TRBJ2-4, with TRBD1 matching over 7 bases. This CDR3 comprises 17 residues. With 10 bases clipped from V and 4 bases from J, the junction kept 19 bases outside the gene matches. Germline V gives CDR1 MNHEY, CDR2 SMNVEV (reference sequence). The CDR3 bases are TGTGCCACTACCTCCCGACAGGGTTCTGGAGGAAAAAACATTCAGTACTTC. This encodes CATTSRQGSGGKNIQYF.

Notes on this clone: Germline and junction disagree at one end, which may indicate a read error. This chain uses TRBV6-5 with TRBJ2-2; no clear D gene. This CDR3 contains 14 residues. Looked up from germline, CDR1 is MNHEY and CDR2 is SVGAGI. CDR3 region: CASSDSLNTGELFF. The CDR3 nucleotides are TGTGCCAGCAGTGACTCACTGAACACCGGGGAGCTGTTTTTT.

V gene TRBV6-5 combines with J gene TRBJ2-7, with D perhaps TRBD1 or TRBD2 (5 bases each). Germline loops: CDR1 MNHEY, CDR2 SVGAGI. Trimming stripped 7 bases from V and 2 bases from J, with 15 bases between. The CDR3 consists of 14 residues. As DNA, the CDR3 is TGTGCCAGCATGGCGGGTGGGGGTGCCTACGAGCAGTACTTC. Translated: CASMAGGGAYEQYF.